The sequence of this T cell receptor (beta chain) was determined in a study of T-cell memory formation after mild COVID-19. Study overall: TCR clustering was largely donor specific. Study results and caveats: In pre-infection memory, a portion of responding clones appeared, which suggested that cross-reactive memory joined. Among contracting clones, CD4+ were mainly CM/EM and CD8+ enriched in EMRA.

Using constant-segment primers, 5'RACE produced TCR alpha and TCR beta cDNA libraries carrying sample barcodes and UMIs. TCRdb re-derived calls from the 5' RACE reads in MiXCR, one entry per CDR3 protein. Of about 360,000 distinct CDR3 sequences listed, 13% to 15% are singletons. Note on this clonotype: What it binds is not known.

Germline V CDR1 and CDR2: SGDLS, YYNGEE. CDR3 length: 16 residues. With 3 bases removed from V and 5 bases from J, the gap between germline ends came to 15 bases. J is TRBJ1-6 and V is TRBV9, with D perhaps TRBD1 (6 bases). The sequencing input was PBMCs or a T cell subset sorted from them (not recorded which). The receptor's source is a man younger than 35 who had mild COVID-19 (a few samples of this study predate the infection). Cell type and time point are not known. The chain's CDR3 is CASSGTGRVDNSPLHF. For the CDR3, the DNA is TGTGCCAGCAGCGGTACAGGGAGAGTGGATAATTCACCCCTCCACTTT.